Listed here are 26 T cell receptor beta chains from one sample, sequenced in a study of blood T cell repertoires in COVID-19. Clones were sequenced by immunoSEQ multiplex PCR, and TCRdb holds only the in-frame ones, with some missing. The sample records around 160,000 clones, just over 90% being singletons. The sequencing sample was made of peripheral blood. The receptors here all came from a woman in her sixties or seventies with COVID-19, enrolled during active disease.

The genes are TRBV4-3 and TRBJ2-5, with D tentatively TRBD1 (6 bases). Trimming took 0 bases from V and 1 from J, leaving 12 bases between them. This CDR3 is 16 amino acids long. From germline, CDR1 is LGHNA and CDR2 YSLEER. Here the CDR3 DNA reads TGCGCCAGCAGCCAAGAATTAGGCAGGGGCCAAGAGACCCAGTACTTC. It specifies CASSQELGRGQETQYF.

The genes are TRBV15 and TRBJ2-7; D remains unclear. Trimming took 0 bases from V and 7 from J, leaving 10 bases between them. CDR1 LNHNV and CDR2 YYDKDF come from the germline V gene (reference sequence). The CDR3 contains 13 residues. The CDR3 reads CATSRERYPEQYF. The CDR3 coding sequence is TGTGCCACCAGCAGAGAACGCTACCCAGAGCAGTACTTC.

The rearrangement uses TRBV29-1 and TRBJ2-5; a weak D match, TRBD1 (6 bases). The CDR3 is made up of 11 amino acids. V was pared by 3 bases and J by 7 bases, with 9 bases between. Germline V gene lookup returns CDR1 SQVTM and CDR2 ANQGSEA. CDR3 DNA sequence: TGCAGCGTTGAGGAACAGGGGACCCAGTACTTC. Its translation is CSVEEQGTQYF.

The genes are TRBV13 and TRBJ2-5; TRBD1 might be the D (5 bases). Per the germline V gene, CDR1 is PRHDT and CDR2 is FYEKMQ (reference sequence). V lost 5 bases, J lost 5 bases, and 15 bases lay in between. The CDR3 covers 14 residues. CDR3 loop: CASSPSPGRETQYF. CDR3 nucleotide sequence: TGTGCCAGCAGCCCCAGTCCAGGGCGTGAGACCCAGTACTTC.

V is TRBV11-2 and J is TRBJ2-1; TRBD2 matches at 13 bases. CDR1 SGHAT and CDR2 FQNNGV come from the germline V gene. The CDR3 is 19 residues long. With V trimmed by 2 bases and J by 0 bases, 7 bases remained unmatched. CDR3 region: CASSLLLAGGASSYNEQFF. The CDR3 nucleotides read TGTGCCAGCAGCTTATTACTAGCGGGGGGGGCCAGCTCCTACAATGAGCAGTTCTTC.

Here the CDR3 DNA reads TGTGCCAGCAGCTTAGATCGGGGGTCAGGGGGCGGAATTAGCAATCAGCCCCAGCATTTT. This sequence encodes CASSLDRGSGGGISNQPQHF. The V call is TRBV11-2, the J call TRBJ1-5, with 8 bases that match TRBD1. There are 20 residues in the CDR3. The V segment lost 0 bases and the J segment 0 bases; nucleotides outside the gene matches: 13. Germline CDR1 SGHAT, CDR2 FQNNGV.

This sequence joins TRBV18 and TRBJ1-1, with a tentative D call TRBD1 (6 bases). V lost 2 bases and J lost 4, with 11 bases in between. Looked up from germline, CDR1 is KGHSH and CDR2 is LQKENI. The CDR3 loop spans 14 amino acids. CDR3 sequence reads: CASSPAQGATEAFF. The CDR3 DNA reads as TGTGCCAGCTCACCAGCACAGGGTGCCACTGAAGCTTTCTTT.

The rearrangement uses TRBV7-9 and TRBJ1-5; TRBD1 is a possible D gene (6 bases). V lost 2 bases, J lost 7 bases, and 12 bases lay in between. The germline V gene encodes CDR1 SEHNR and CDR2 FQNEAQ (reference sequence). This CDR3 spans 14 amino acids. The CDR3 coding sequence is TGTGCCAGCAGCTTAATATCAGGGGACCAGCCCCAGCATTTT. This translates into CASSLISGDQPQHF.

J is TRBJ1-5 and V is TRBV5-6, with a possible D match to TRBD1 (6 bases). Looked up from germline, CDR1 is SGHDT and CDR2 is YYEEEE. With 1 base removed from V and 3 bases from J, the gap between germline ends came to 11 bases. CDR3 length: 15 residues. The CDR3 here is CASSLTGGLNQPQHF. For the CDR3, the DNA is TGTGCCAGCAGCTTGACTGGGGGCCTCAATCAGCCCCAGCATTTT.

This clone showed up many times. The chain recombines TRBV7-9 with TRBJ1-1; 8 bases line up with TRBD1. Per germline, CDR1 SEHNR and CDR2 FQNEAQ (reference sequence). This CDR3 is 15 amino acids long. V was clipped by 4 bases and J by 3 bases; unmatched bases: 7. Here the CDR3 reads CASSSWTGRDTEAFF. The CDR3 DNA sequence: TGTGCCAGCAGCTCTTGGACAGGGAGGGACACTGAAGCTTTCTTT.

The CDR3 DNA reads as TGTGCCACCAGCAGAGTAGGGGTGGGTACTGAAGCTTTCTTT. It codes for CATSRVGVGTEAFF. The V call is TRBV15, the J call TRBJ1-1; maybe TRBD1 (5 bases). The CDR3 consists of 14 residues. Trimming left V 1 base short and J 5 bases short, with 11 bases between. The germline V gene encodes CDR1 LNHNV and CDR2 YYDKDF (reference sequence).

V gene TRBV11-2 combines with J gene TRBJ1-2; 7 bases fit TRBD1. This CDR3 region has 14 residues. V was clipped by 4 bases and J by 4 bases; unmatched bases: 6. Germline CDR1 and CDR2: SGHAT and FQNNGV. The CDR3 DNA reads as TGTGCCAGCAGCTACCGGACAGGCGGCTATGGCTACACCTTC. Amino acid sequence: CASSYRTGGYGYTF.

The V call is TRBV7-2, the J call TRBJ1-2; D ambiguous. CDR1 and CDR2 from the germline V gene are SGHTA and FQGNSA. The CDR3 spans 13 residues. V lost 8 bases and J 2 bases, leaving 12 bases between the germline ends. The CDR3 nucleotides read TGTGCCAGCGGACGGGGAGAAAACTATGGCTACACCTTC. Protein product: CASGRGENYGYTF.

The chain joins TRBV19 to TRBJ1-2, with D perhaps TRBD1 (5 bases). Trimming removed 7 bases at V and 8 bases at J, with 23 bases between. Germline CDR1 is LNHDA and CDR2 is SQIVND (reference sequence). The CDR3 sequence is 15 residues long. The CDR3 spells CASTTWGVPYGGYTF. The CDR3 DNA reads as TGTGCCAGTACTACATGGGGCGTTCCTTACGGGGGCTACACCTTC.

The rearrangement joins TRBV6-6 to TRBJ1-4, with 8 bases matching TRBD1. CDR3 length: 15 amino acids. V lost 2 bases to trimming and J lost 4 bases; unmatched junction nucleotides: 3. The germline CDR1 and CDR2 sequences are MNHNY and SVGAGI (reference sequence). The CDR3 spells CASSYTGGNNEKLFF. CDR3 nucleotide sequence: TGTGCCAGCAGTTACACAGGGGGAAATAATGAAAAACTGTTTTTT.

The V call is TRBV19, the J call TRBJ2-2, with 8 nucleotides matching TRBD2. After removal of 6 bases from V and 4 bases from J, the junction contained 10 bases not matched to a gene. The germline CDR1 and CDR2 sequences are LNHDA and SQIVND (reference sequence). This CDR3 is built from 16 residues. CDR3 bases: TGTGCCAGTAGGAGCGGGGGATCGGTGTCCACCGGGGAGCTGTTTTTT. Translation gives CASRSGGSVSTGELFF.

This chain joins TRBV6-2 or TRBV6-3 and TRBJ2-5, with no clear D. The ends were cut back, 6 bases at V and 5 bases at J, with 10 bases in the middle. CDR1 and CDR2 from the germline V gene are MNHEY and SVGEGT. The CDR3 spans 12 residues. The CDR3, as DNA: TGTGCCAGCAGCTCAATCGGTGAGACCCAGTACTTC. Protein product: CASSSIGETQYF.

The rearrangement links TRBV27 to TRBJ2-1, with 10 bases aligning to TRBD2. With 2 bases clipped from V and 2 bases from J, the junction kept 3 bases outside the gene matches. The germline gives CDR1 MNHEY, CDR2 SMNVEV (reference sequence). CDR3 length: 16 amino acids. CDR3 protein: CASSLLAGEAYNEQFF. The DNA of the CDR3 is TGTGCCAGCAGTTTACTAGCGGGGGAGGCCTACAATGAGCAGTTCTTC.

The chain combines TRBV7-2 with TRBJ1-1; TRBD1 matches 9 bases. The CDR3 covers 18 residues. V gave up 5 bases and J gave up 3 bases; unmatched junction bases: 16. Germline V gene data show CDR1 as SGHTA and CDR2 as FQGNSA. This chain's CDR3 is CASSPTTGGTLIYTEAFF. The CDR3 nucleotides read TGTGCCAGCAGCCCGACCACAGGGGGCACCCTGATCTACACTGAAGCTTTCTTT.

The genes are TRBV27 and TRBJ1-1; perhaps TRBD1 as D (5 bases). This CDR3 contains 15 residues. Germline V gene data show CDR1 as MNHEY and CDR2 as SMNVEV (reference sequence). The V end lost 0 bases, the J end lost 3 bases, and 11 bases lay between the germline ends. This CDR3 is CASSLSGALDTEAFF. In DNA form, the CDR3 reads TGTGCCAGCAGTTTATCAGGGGCTCTTGACACTGAAGCTTTCTTT.

The chain joins TRBV7-2 to TRBJ2-3; D is unresolved. CDR1 is SGHTA and CDR2 is FQGNSA in the germline V gene. V was cut by 1 base and J by 1 base, with 9 bases left in between. This CDR3 has 15 residues. CDR3 protein: CASSLVSSRTDTQYF. The CDR3 DNA follows: TGTGCCAGCAGCTTAGTTAGTAGCCGCACAGATACGCAGTATTTT.

This chain links TRBV12-5 with TRBJ1-2; D gene ambiguous. Germline loops: CDR1 LGHNT, CDR2 FRNRAP. V dropped 6 bases and J dropped 0 bases, with 8 bases sitting between them. The CDR3 runs 13 residues. The CDR3 spells CASGSTANYGYTF. CDR3 DNA: TGTGCTAGTGGATCCACAGCTAACTATGGCTACACCTTC.

This clone has a count of ten or more. In the same sample, other DNA sequences code for this CDR3. V and J are TRBV7-9 and TRBJ1-2; TRBD1 aligns across 8 bases. Germline-derived CDR1 and CDR2 are SEHNR and FQNEAQ (reference sequence). Germline trimming cut 2 bases from V and 3 bases from J; bases unmatched to any gene: 2. The CDR3 has 14 amino acids. CDR3 coding DNA: TGTGCCAGCAGCTTAAACAGGGGGGACTATGGCTACACCTTC. This encodes CASSLNRGDYGYTF.

In the case of this clone: Different DNA sequences within this sample yield the same CDR3. The DNA of the CDR3 is TGTGCCAGCAGCTTGGACAGTGAAGCTTTCTTT. Encoded protein: CASSLDSEAFF. The V and J genes are TRBV5-4 and TRBJ1-1; D is uncertain. V lost 0 bases and J lost 7, with 4 bases in between. The CDR3 covers 11 residues. The germline gives CDR1 SGHNT, CDR2 YYREEE (reference sequence). The full variable domain, with the rest looked up from reference TRBV5-4 and TRBJ1-1, is ETGVTQSPTHLIKTRGQQVTLRCSSQSGHNTVSWYQQALGQGPQFIFQYYREEENGRGNFPPRFSGLQFPNYSSELNVNALELDDSALYLCASSLDSEAFFGQGTRLTVV.

This chain uses TRBV29-1 with TRBJ2-6, with 9 positions matching TRBD1. The trim removed 7 bases at V and 4 bases at J, leaving 11 bases unmatched. The CDR3 is made up of 16 amino acids. The germline V gene encodes CDR1 SQVTM and CDR2 ANQGSEA. CDR3 region: CSAVILQGAGANVLTF. The DNA of the CDR3 is TGCAGCGCTGTAATACTACAGGGGGCCGGGGCCAACGTCCTGACTTTC.

The chain is built from TRBV6-6 and TRBJ2-7; 8 nucleotides align to TRBD2. Losses at the gene ends were 6 bases for V and 11 bases for J; bases not matched to a gene: 9. The CDR3 has 12 residues. Germline CDR1 and CDR2: MNHNY and SVGAGI (reference sequence). The CDR3: CASRAGLGMEYF. Written as DNA, the CDR3 is TGTGCCAGCAGGGCGGGACTAGGGATGGAGTACTTC.